A single sample is the source of the 18 T cell receptor beta chains below, sequenced in a study of blood T cell repertoires in COVID-19. Produced via immunoSEQ multiplex PCR; TCRdb's table is partial and in-frame only. This sample has roughly 53,000 clones; roughly nine tenths occur once, and the top ten carry over 3%. The specimen was peripheral blood. Receptors were obtained from a human donor in a cohort sampled during active COVID-19.

V and J are TRBV28 and TRBJ2-7; possible D gene TRBD2, 6 bases. V was clipped by 6 bases and J by 4 bases, with 19 bases between them. The CDR3 runs 15 residues. The V gene's germline CDR1 is MDHEN and CDR2 SYDVKM. CDR3 sequence reads: CASSESFRGSYEQYV. DNA of the CDR3: TGTGCCAGCAGCGAGTCCTTCCGGGGGAGTTACGAGCAGTACGTC.

This chain connects TRBV24-1 to TRBJ1-1, with 7 bases fitting TRBD1. Germline V CDR1 and CDR2: KGHDR, SFDVKD. V dropped 4 bases and J dropped 8; count of bases not matched to a gene: 6. The CDR3 has 13 amino acids. CDR3 DNA: TGTGCCACCAGTGACGACGAGGGGGCGGAAGCTTTCTTT. Its translation is CATSDDEGAEAFF.

The chain joins TRBV7-2 to TRBJ2-7; D is possibly TRBD1 (6 bases). Germline V gene lookup returns CDR1 SGHTA and CDR2 FQGNSA. Trimming removed 1 base from V and 2 bases from J, with 9 bases in between. This CDR3 is built from 14 residues. The CDR3 sequence: CASSLEGQAYEQYF. The CDR3, as DNA: TGTGCCAGCAGCTTAGAGGGACAAGCCTACGAGCAGTACTTC.

This clone was counted once. The chain has TRBV4-1 and TRBJ1-5; tentative D call: TRBD1 (5 bases). Germline CDR1 and CDR2: MGHRA and YSYEKL. V was clipped by 4 bases and J by 0 bases, with 10 bases between them. CDR3 length equals 15 residues. The DNA of the CDR3 is TGCGCCAGCAGCCGCGGACAACATAGCAATCAGCCCCAGCATTTT. Translating gives CASSRGQHSNQPQHF.

The V gene is TRBV11-2, the J gene TRBJ2-1, with a weak D call TRBD1 (8 bases). The CDR3 has 14 residues. Germline lookup yields CDR1 SGHAT and CDR2 FQNNGV. V was cut by 6 bases and J by 7 bases, with 16 bases left in between. CDR3 amino acids: CASRVGQGGNEQFF. The CDR3 bases are TGTGCCAGCAGGGTAGGACAGGGAGGGAATGAGCAGTTCTTC.

The chain couples TRBV28 to TRBJ1-5; 10 bases align to TRBD1. The CDR3 is 16 amino acids. From germline, CDR1 is MDHEN and CDR2 SYDVKM. The V and J ends lost 4 bases and 6 bases, in that order; junction bases with no gene match: 9. The CDR3 coding sequence is TGTGCCAGCAGTTCCCCGACAGGGGGCATTGGTCAGCCCCAGCATTTT. Translation: CASSSPTGGIGQPQHF.

The chain uses TRBV27 and TRBJ2-3; D ambiguous. The ends were cut back, 4 bases at V and 8 bases at J, with 13 bases in the middle. This CDR3 spans 13 amino acids. Germline V CDR1 and CDR2: MNHEY, SMNVEV (reference sequence). CDR3 sequence reads: CASSSFNPSTQYF. CDR3 DNA: TGTGCCAGCAGTTCATTTAACCCGAGTACGCAGTATTTT.

In this sample, this clone turned up a few times. The rearrangement joins TRBV5-5 to TRBJ1-1; 7 bases line up with TRBD1. With 4 bases clipped from V and 1 base from J, the junction kept 7 bases outside the gene matches. CDR1 is SGHKS and CDR2 is YYEKEE in the germline V gene (reference sequence). This CDR3 is 15 amino acids long. This CDR3 is CASSKGQDENTEAFF. In DNA, the CDR3 is TGTGCCAGCAGCAAAGGACAGGACGAGAACACTGAAGCTTTCTTT.

This clone appeared once. The chain couples TRBV12-3 or TRBV12-4 to TRBJ1-1; D is ambiguous. The CDR3 spans 13 residues. The ends were cut back, 6 bases at V and 1 base at J, with 9 bases in the middle. CDR3 sequence (DNA): TGTGCCAGCAGCTGGCGGCGGAACACTGAAGCTTTCTTT. Its protein is CASSWRRNTEAFF.

The gene calls are TRBV30 and TRBJ1-1; 8 bases are a match to TRBD1. The CDR3 contains 13 residues. Looked up from germline, CDR1 is GTSNPN and CDR2 is SVGIG (reference sequence). J lost 9 bases, V lost 1 base, and 7 bases had no gene match. The CDR3 loop is CAWSELGQGKAFF. The CDR3 DNA is TGTGCCTGGAGTGAGCTTGGACAGGGAAAAGCTTTCTTT. Drawing the rest from reference TRBV30 and TRBJ1-1, the complete variable domain is SQTIHQWPATLVQPVGSPLSLECTVEGTSNPNLYWYRQAAGRGLQLLFYSVGIGQISSEVPQNLSASRPQDRQFILSSKKLLLSDSGFYLCAWSELGQGKAFFGQGTRLTVV.

Only one count was recorded for this clone. V usage is TRBV5-5 and J usage is TRBJ2-1, with TRBD2 as a possible D gene (7 bases). This CDR3 is built from 15 residues. The germline V and J ends were trimmed by 0 bases and 10 bases, with 17 bases remaining between them. CDR1 and CDR2 from the germline V gene are SGHKS and YYEKEE (reference sequence). CDR3 in DNA: TGTGCCAGCAGCTTGGAGGGAGGGGGACCCCTCGAGCAGTTCTTC. As protein: CASSLEGGGPLEQFF.

The rearrangement links TRBV5-1 to TRBJ2-5; D perhaps matches TRBD1 (5 bases). CDR1 SGHRS and CDR2 YFSETQ come from the germline V gene. CDR3 length: 14 amino acids. V lost 2 bases and J 5 bases, leaving 13 bases between the germline ends. CDR3 sequence reads: CASSFRQGSETQYF. In nucleotides, the CDR3 is TGCGCCAGCAGCTTCCGGCAGGGATCGGAGACCCAGTACTTC.

The chain recombines TRBV5-6 with TRBJ2-5; 9 bases are a match to TRBD1. The length of the CDR3 is 15 residues. V gave up 5 bases and J gave up 5 bases; unmatched junction bases: 10. Germline V CDR1 and CDR2: SGHDT, YYEEEE. The CDR3 DNA sequence: TGTGCCAGCAGTCCTCGACAGGGGGGTGTTGAGACCCAGTACTTC. Translation gives CASSPRQGGVETQYF.

Here the CDR3 reads CASSQAYRGQNEQFF. Written as DNA, the CDR3 is TGCGCCAGCAGCCAAGCGTACAGGGGGCAGAATGAGCAGTTCTTC. The genes are TRBV4-3 and TRBJ2-1; TRBD1 matches at 9 bases. The CDR3 runs to 15 residues. V trimming: 1 base; J trimming: 7 bases; junction bases outside the gene matches: 5. The germline CDR1 and CDR2 sequences are LGHNA and YSLEER.

The chain recombines TRBV7-9 with TRBJ1-1, with D hard to call. The CDR3 has 12 residues. CDR1 and CDR2 (germline): SEHNR, FQNEAQ (reference sequence). V shed 6 bases and J shed 11 bases, with 16 bases lying between them. The CDR3 loop is CASRSNEVTAFF. CDR3 DNA: TGTGCCAGCAGATCCAACGAGGTAACGGCTTTCTTT.

The rearrangement links TRBV28 to TRBJ2-1; 11 positions match TRBD2. The CDR3 is 18 amino acids. The trim removed 3 bases at V and 9 bases at J, leaving 16 bases unmatched. Germline loops: CDR1 MDHEN, CDR2 SYDVKM. The CDR3 nucleotides read TGTGCCAGCAGTTTCCGGCTAGCGGGAGGAGTTCCCGAGGGTGAGCAGTTCTTC. Its translation: CASSFRLAGGVPEGEQFF.

CDR3: CASSLGQGDEKLFF. The CDR3 nucleotides are TGCGCCAGCAGCTTGGGACAGGGAGATGAAAAACTGTTTTTT. The genes are TRBV5-1 and TRBJ1-4; 7 bases map to TRBD1. The CDR3 totals 14 residues. The germline gives CDR1 SGHRS, CDR2 YFSETQ. With 0 bases clipped from V and 6 bases from J, the junction kept 2 bases outside the gene matches.

This chain connects TRBV15 to TRBJ2-5, with 7 bases aligning to TRBD2. V lost 2 bases and J lost 5; bases outside the gene matches: 5. Looked up from germline, CDR1 is LNHNV and CDR2 is YYDKDF (reference sequence). The CDR3 sequence is 14 residues long. The CDR3 nucleotides read TGTGCCACCAGCAGATACGGGGGGTGGGAGACCCAGTACTTC. It specifies CATSRYGGWETQYF.